The rows below give T cell receptor beta chains drawn from one sample of a study of early T cells in non-severe SARS-CoV-2 infection. TCRdb re-called the 5' RACE reads through MiXCR, storing one row per CDR3 protein. This sample yields tens of thousands of distinct CDR3 sequences, of which under 15% are seen a single time; around 5.1% belongs to the top ten. The sequencing sample was made of whole blood. The receptor source for this set is an adult who was a healthcare worker with PCR-confirmed SARS-CoV-2 infection or an uninfected control (not recorded which). Each CDR3 is given with its conserved first and last residue. The D gene is left open where the match is weak. The size entry is marked missing in some rows and otherwise reads once, few, many or a size class.

d_gene,abundance,j_gene,v_gene,CDR3nt,CDR3aa
NA,NA,TRBJ1-4,TRBV29-1,TGCAGCGTTGCAGGGGCGCAAGGAGAAAAACTGTTTTTT,CSVAGAQGEKLFF
NA,few,TRBJ2-3,TRBV7-2,TGTGCCAGCAGCTTCGGACTGAACACAGATACGCAGTATTTT,CASSFGLNTDTQYF
NA,many,TRBJ2-1,TRBV5-6,TGTGCCAGCAGCTCCCCTCACCTTTATGAGCAGTTCTTC,CASSSPHLYEQFF
NA,few,TRBJ1-5,TRBV15,TGTGCCACCGGGCAGTATAGCAATCAGCCCCAGCATTTT,CATGQYSNQPQHF
TRBD2,many,TRBJ2-1,TRBV10-3,TGTGCCATCAGAGGAACAGGGCGGGAGGCCTCCTACAATGAGCAGTTCTTC,CAIRGTGREASYNEQFF
NA,NA,TRBJ2-1,TRBV14,TGTGCCAGCAGCCAACAGTCCTACAATGAGCAGTTCTTC,CASSQQSYNEQFF
NA,few,TRBJ2-7,TRBV20-1,TGCAGTGCTAACCAGGGAGGTCGATTATACGAGCAGTACTTC,CSANQGGRLYEQYF
NA,NA,TRBJ2-1,TRBV11-3,TGTGCCAGCAGCGTACGTCCCATAGCGAAGTACAATGAGCAGTTCTTC,CASSVRPIAKYNEQFF
NA,NA,TRBJ1-6,TRBV5-1,TGCGCCAGCAGCTTGTGGGGAGCAGGCAATTCACCCCTCCACTTT,CASSLWGAGNSPLHF
TRBD1,NA,TRBJ1-1,TRBV5-5,TGTGCCAGCAGCTTGGGGACAGGGAGAGGCACTGAAGCTTTCTTT,CASSLGTGRGTEAFF
NA,few,TRBJ2-5,TRBV9,TGTGCCAGCAGCGAGCAGGGCCTACTCCAAGAGACCCAGTACTTC,CASSEQGLLQETQYF
NA,many,TRBJ2-7,TRBV4-3,TGCGCCAGCAGCAAGGGACCGTTCTACGAGCAGTACTTC,CASSKGPFYEQYF
NA,many,TRBJ2-6,TRBV25-1,TGTGCCAGCAGTGAAGATCCAGGGGTCTCTGGGGCCAACGTCCTGACTTTC,CASSEDPGVSGANVLTF
NA,NA,TRBJ2-7,TRBV28,TGTGCCAGCAGTCTCTACCACTCGCCTCGGGGCGGCGAGCAGTACTTC,CASSLYHSPRGGEQYF
TRBD1,few,TRBJ1-5,TRBV20-1,TGCAGTGCCACCTCTCCGGGACAGGGTATGATTTATAGCAATCAGCCCCAGCATTTT,CSATSPGQGMIYSNQPQHF
NA,few,TRBJ2-7,TRBV20-1,TGCAGTGCTAGAGCGGGAGTAGAAGAGCAGTACTTC,CSARAGVEEQYF
TRBD2,NA,TRBJ2-3,TRBV5-5,TGTGCCAGCAGCTCTCCGACTAGCGGGAAGTATACGCAGTATTTT,CASSSPTSGKYTQYF
NA,NA,TRBJ2-7,TRBV4-2,TGTGCCAGCAGCCAAGGAGGGGGATGGAACTTC,CASSQGGGWNF
NA,NA,TRBJ2-7,TRBV5-1,TGCGCCAGCAGATCCTCCTCCTACGAGCAGTACTTC,CASRSSSYEQYF
NA,NA,TRBJ2-7,TRBV19,TGTGCCAGTAGTACCGGAGGGTATGGAAGCTACGAGCAGTACTTC,CASSTGGYGSYEQYF
NA,few,TRBJ2-5,TRBV4-3,TGCGCCAGCAGCCTCGGGAGAACCAAAGAGACCCAGTACTTC,CASSLGRTKETQYF
TRBD2,few,TRBJ2-7,TRBV12-3/TRBV12-4,TGTGCCAGCAGTTTAACCGGGACTAGTGACGAGCAGTACTTC,CASSLTGTSDEQYF
NA,few,TRBJ2-7,TRBV5-5,TGTGCCAGCAGCTTTCCCGTCTCCGAGCAGTACTTC,CASSFPVSEQYF
NA,NA,TRBJ2-6,TRBV9,TGTGCCAGCAGCGTCGACCTCTCTGGGGCCAACGTCCTGACTTTC,CASSVDLSGANVLTF
NA,NA,TRBJ1-1,TRBV20-1,TGCAGTGCTAGAGACAATGAAGCTTTCTTT,CSARDNEAFF
NA,many,TRBJ1-1,TRBV11-3,TGTGCCAGCAGCTTAGATGGCAGCCAGAACACTGAAGCTTTCTTT,CASSLDGSQNTEAFF
NA,few,TRBJ1-6,TRBV14,TGTGCCAGCAGCCAAACGACTTTTAATTCACCCCTCCACTTT,CASSQTTFNSPLHF
NA,many,TRBJ2-7,TRBV29-1,TGCAGCGTTGATGAGGGGGGAACCTACGAGCAGTACTTC,CSVDEGGTYEQYF
TRBD2,few,TRBJ2-7,TRBV5-1,TGCGCCAGCAGCTCAGGGACTAGCGGGAGCTCCTACGAGCAGTACTTC,CASSSGTSGSSYEQYF
NA,NA,TRBJ2-7,TRBV28,TGTGCCAGCAGGCAGAGGTACGAGCAGTACTTC,CASRQRYEQYF
NA,many,TRBJ1-5,TRBV28,TGTGCCAGCAGTTTATCAGGTCAGCCCCAGCATTTT,CASSLSGQPQHF
NA,few,TRBJ2-2,TRBV11-2,TGCGCCAGCAGCCCGAGGACAGCAACGAACACCGGGGAGCTGTTTTTT,CASSPRTATNTGELFF
NA,NA,TRBJ2-1,TRBV9,TGTGCCAGCAGCCCAAGAGACCCGCGAGACTACAATGAGCAGTTCTTC,CASSPRDPRDYNEQFF
TRBD1,NA,TRBJ2-5,TRBV18,TGTGCCAGCTCCCCATACAGGGGTCGCAATCAAGAGACCCAGTACTTC,CASSPYRGRNQETQYF
TRBD1,NA,TRBJ1-1,TRBV11-2,TGTGCCAGCAGCTTAGGGGGACAGGGTGAAGCTTTCTTT,CASSLGGQGEAFF
NA,NA,TRBJ1-4,TRBV5-1,TGCGCCAGCAGGAGAGACGGGACCGCAACTAATGAAAAACTGTTTTTT,CASRRDGTATNEKLFF
NA,NA,TRBJ2-7,TRBV4-2,TGTGCCAGCAGCCAAGAAGCCCTGGGCCCCTACGAGCAGTACTTC,CASSQEALGPYEQYF